A single T cell receptor (beta chain) is shown here with its context. The entry originates in a study of blood T cell repertoires in COVID-19. Study-wide context: Spain, Italy and the United States supplied samples that represented acute and convalescent COVID-19. T cells, B-cell-depleted T cells, or PBMCs supplied cDNA or gDNA.

Per the original methods: Amplification with reference gene primers provided the estimates of nucleated cell counts. Clones were sequenced by immunoSEQ multiplex PCR, and TCRdb holds only the in-frame ones, with some missing. V, J and clone size are taken as reported in that table, and D and trimming were inferred from the DNA itself. Of around 80,000 clones listed, around 83% are singletons. The trim removed 4 bases at V and 0 bases at J, leaving 14 bases unmatched. Germline CDR1 reads GTSNPN; CDR2 reads SVGIG (reference sequence). CDR3 length equals 18 residues. Material for sequencing was peripheral blood. V usage is TRBV30 and J usage is TRBJ1-3; TRBD1 aligns across 8 bases. The clonotype was recovered from a human donor in a cohort sampled during active COVID-19. CDR3 sequence (DNA): TGTGCCTGGAATAGGGACAGGATTCCCGAGGGCTCTGGAAACACCATATATTTT. As protein: CAWNRDRIPEGSGNTIYF. Full variable domain (missing parts from reference TRBV30 and TRBJ1-3): SQTIHQWPATLVQPVGSPLSLECTVEGTSNPNLYWYRQAAGRGLQLLFYSVGIGQISSEVPQNLSASRPQDRQFILSSKKLLLSDSGFYLCAWNRDRIPEGSGNTIYFGEGSWLTVV.